The rows below give T cell receptor beta chains drawn from one sample of a study of blood T cell repertoires in COVID-19. Here immunoSEQ multiplex PCR was the method, and the copy in TCRdb shows in-frame clones only, minus some. The sample yields hundreds of thousands of clones, about 83% seen once. Source material: PBMCs or T cells enriched from blood (not recorded which). Source of these receptors: a woman aged 35 to 49 who had recovered from COVID-19. CDR3s include the opening cysteine and the closing phenylalanine or tryptophan. D genes are given only for firm matches. Clone size is given for some rows only: seen once, a few or many times, or a class if the clone is expanded.

abundance	j_gene	v_gene	d_gene	CDR3nt	CDR3aa
NA	TRBJ1-1	TRBV6-2/TRBV6-3	TRBD1	TGTGCCAGCAGTGGACAGGGGGCTGGTAAGAACACTGAAGCTTTCTTT	CASSGQGAGKNTEAFF
NA	TRBJ2-5	TRBV7-3	NA	TGTGCCAGCAGCTCCCAGGGGGGAGAGACCCAGTACTTC	CASSSQGGETQYF
NA	TRBJ2-5	TRBV5-1	NA	TGCGCCAGCAGCTTGGCCATTCCAGGGTCGGAGACCCAGTACTTC	CASSLAIPGSETQYF
NA	TRBJ2-1	TRBV5-1	NA	TGCGCCAGCAGCGGTAGTGGAGGTGAGCAGTTCTTC	CASSGSGGEQFF
NA	TRBJ2-7	TRBV11-1	NA	TGTGCCAGCAGCTTATTAGGGGCCAGGTCCTACGAGCAGTACTTC	CASSLLGARSYEQYF
NA	TRBJ2-1	TRBV15	TRBD2	TGTGCCACCAGCAGACCGGGACTAGCGGGAGACAATGAGCAGTTCTTC	CATSRPGLAGDNEQFF
NA	TRBJ2-5	TRBV7-7	TRBD2	TGTGCTAGCAGCCTGGGACTAGCTGGAGAGACCCAGTACTTC	CASSLGLAGETQYF
NA	TRBJ2-7	TRBV28	NA	TGTGCCAGCTTCGGAGATAGCGGACCCTCCTACGAGCAGTACTTC	CASFGDSGPSYEQYF
few	TRBJ2-2	TRBV5-5	NA	TGTGCCAGCAGCTTCTGGACTACGAACACCGGGGAGCTGTTTTTT	CASSFWTTNTGELFF
NA	TRBJ2-3	TRBV15	NA	TGTGCCACCAGCAGAGGGCTTGCCGCAGATACGCAGTATTTT	CATSRGLAADTQYF
NA	TRBJ1-2	TRBV13	NA	TGTGCCAGCAGCTTACTCCGACAGGCCGAGGCCGCTAACTATGGCTACACCTTC	CASSLLRQAEAANYGYTF
NA	TRBJ2-1	TRBV7-9	TRBD2	TGTGCCAGCAGCTTCCTTGGCGGGAGTGGGTACAATGAGCAGTTCTTC	CASSFLGGSGYNEQFF
NA	TRBJ1-2	TRBV14	NA	TGTGCCAGCAGCCATAAGACGGACAGCCGAGGCTACACCTTC	CASSHKTDSRGYTF
NA	TRBJ1-2	TRBV14	NA	TGTGCCAGCAGCCGTAGGGGTTTAGGTGGCTACACCTTC	CASSRRGLGGYTF
NA	TRBJ2-5	TRBV28	TRBD2	TGTGCCAGCACCCCTTCCTCTAGCGGGCTTGGGGAGACCCAGTACTTC	CASTPSSSGLGETQYF